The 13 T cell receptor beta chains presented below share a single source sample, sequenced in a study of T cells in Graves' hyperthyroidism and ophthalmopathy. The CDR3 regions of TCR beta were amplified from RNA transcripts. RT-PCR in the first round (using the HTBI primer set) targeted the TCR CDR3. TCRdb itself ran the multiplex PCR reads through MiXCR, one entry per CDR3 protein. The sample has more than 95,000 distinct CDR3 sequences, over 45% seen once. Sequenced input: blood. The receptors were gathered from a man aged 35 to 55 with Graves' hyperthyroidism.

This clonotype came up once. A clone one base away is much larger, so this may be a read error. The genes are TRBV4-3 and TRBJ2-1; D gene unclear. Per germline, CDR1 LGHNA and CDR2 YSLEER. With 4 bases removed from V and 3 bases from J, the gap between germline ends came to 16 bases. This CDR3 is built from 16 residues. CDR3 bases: TGCGCCAGCAGCCCCAGGCTAGGTTCTATCTACAATGAGCAGTTCTTC. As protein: CASSPRLGSIYNEQFF.

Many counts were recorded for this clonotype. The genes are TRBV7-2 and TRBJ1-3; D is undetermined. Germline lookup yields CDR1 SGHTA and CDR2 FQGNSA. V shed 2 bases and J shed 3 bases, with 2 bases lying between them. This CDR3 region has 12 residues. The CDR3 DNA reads TGTGCCAGCAGCTTATATGGAAACACCATATATTTT. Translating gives CASSLYGNTIYF.

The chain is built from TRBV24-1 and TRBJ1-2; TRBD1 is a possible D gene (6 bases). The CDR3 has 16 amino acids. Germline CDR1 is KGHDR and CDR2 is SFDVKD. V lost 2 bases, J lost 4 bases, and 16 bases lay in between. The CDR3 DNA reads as TGTGCCACCAGTGATTCCACATCACAGGGTTCCTATGGCTACACCTTC. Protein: CATSDSTSQGSYGYTF.

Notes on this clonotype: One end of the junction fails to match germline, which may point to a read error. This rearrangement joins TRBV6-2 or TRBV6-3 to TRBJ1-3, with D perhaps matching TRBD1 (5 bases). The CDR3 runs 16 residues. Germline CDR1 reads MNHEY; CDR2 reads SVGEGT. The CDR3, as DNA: TGTGCCAGCAGTCCTCGGGACGACAGCTCTGGAAGCACCATATATTTT. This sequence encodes CASSPRDDSSGSTIYF.

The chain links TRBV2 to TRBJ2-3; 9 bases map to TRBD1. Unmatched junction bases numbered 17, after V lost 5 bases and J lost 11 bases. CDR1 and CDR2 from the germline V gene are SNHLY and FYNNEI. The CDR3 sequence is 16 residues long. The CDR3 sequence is CASSLGTGRPINEQYF. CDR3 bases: TGTGCCAGCAGTCTAGGGACAGGGCGACCTATCAATGAGCAGTATTTT.

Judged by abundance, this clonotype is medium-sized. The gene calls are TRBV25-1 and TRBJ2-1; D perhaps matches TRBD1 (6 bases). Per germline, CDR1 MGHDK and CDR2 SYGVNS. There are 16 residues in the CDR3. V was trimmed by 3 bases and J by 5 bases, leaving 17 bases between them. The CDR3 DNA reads TGTGCCAGCAGTGAGGTGGGGGCAGGGGAAAACAATGAGCAGTTCTTC. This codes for CASSEVGAGENNEQFF.

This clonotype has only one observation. CDR3 amino acids: CASSQGTDTEAFF. In DNA form, the CDR3 reads TGTGCCAGCAGCCAGGGGACAGACACTGAAGCTTTCTTT. This rearrangement joins TRBV7-8 to TRBJ1-1; 7 nucleotides line up with TRBD1. The germline CDR1 and CDR2 sequences are SGHVS and FQNEAQ. The CDR3 is 13 amino acids. The trim removed 5 bases at V and 3 bases at J, leaving 3 bases unmatched.

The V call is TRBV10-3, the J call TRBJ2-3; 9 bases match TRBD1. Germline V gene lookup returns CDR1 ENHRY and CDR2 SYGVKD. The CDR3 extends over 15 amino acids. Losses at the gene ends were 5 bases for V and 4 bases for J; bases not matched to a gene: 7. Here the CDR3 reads CAISPTGGGADTQYF. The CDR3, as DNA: TGTGCCATCAGTCCGACAGGGGGAGGGGCAGATACGCAGTATTTT.

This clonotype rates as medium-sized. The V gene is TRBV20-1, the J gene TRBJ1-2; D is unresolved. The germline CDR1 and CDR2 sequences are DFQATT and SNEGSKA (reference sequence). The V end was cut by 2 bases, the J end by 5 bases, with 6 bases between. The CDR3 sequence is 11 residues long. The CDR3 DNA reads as TGCAGTGCTAGACAGGAATATGGCTACACCTTC. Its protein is CSARQEYGYTF.

CDR3 loop: CASSPQGTSGEQYF. CDR3 bases: TGTGCCAGCAGCCCCCAAGGGACTAGCGGCGAGCAGTACTTC. The chain employs TRBV9 and TRBJ2-7, with 11 bases fitting TRBD2. Unmatched junction bases numbered 6, after V lost 4 bases and J lost 6 bases. The CDR3 consists of 14 residues. Germline V gives CDR1 SGDLS, CDR2 YYNGEE.

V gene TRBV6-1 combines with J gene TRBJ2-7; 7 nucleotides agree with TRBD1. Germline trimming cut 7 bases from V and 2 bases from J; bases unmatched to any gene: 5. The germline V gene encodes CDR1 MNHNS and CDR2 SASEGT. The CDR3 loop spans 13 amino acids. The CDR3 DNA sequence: TGTGCCAGCACCACAGGGGCACCCTACGAGCAGTACTTC. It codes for CASTTGAPYEQYF.

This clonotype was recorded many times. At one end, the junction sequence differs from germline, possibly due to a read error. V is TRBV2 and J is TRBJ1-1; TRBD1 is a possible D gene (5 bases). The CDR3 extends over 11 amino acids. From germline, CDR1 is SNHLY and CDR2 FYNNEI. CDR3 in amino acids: CASREGEQAFF. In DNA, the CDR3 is TGTGCCAGCAGAGAAGGGGAACAAGCTTTCTTT.

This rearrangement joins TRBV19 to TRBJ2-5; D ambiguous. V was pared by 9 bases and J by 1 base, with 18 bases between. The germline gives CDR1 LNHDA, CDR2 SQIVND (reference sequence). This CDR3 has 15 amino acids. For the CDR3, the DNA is TGTGCCAGCAGTTTATTTGGCAGGAGCCAAGAGACCCAGTACTTC. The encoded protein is CASSLFGRSQETQYF.